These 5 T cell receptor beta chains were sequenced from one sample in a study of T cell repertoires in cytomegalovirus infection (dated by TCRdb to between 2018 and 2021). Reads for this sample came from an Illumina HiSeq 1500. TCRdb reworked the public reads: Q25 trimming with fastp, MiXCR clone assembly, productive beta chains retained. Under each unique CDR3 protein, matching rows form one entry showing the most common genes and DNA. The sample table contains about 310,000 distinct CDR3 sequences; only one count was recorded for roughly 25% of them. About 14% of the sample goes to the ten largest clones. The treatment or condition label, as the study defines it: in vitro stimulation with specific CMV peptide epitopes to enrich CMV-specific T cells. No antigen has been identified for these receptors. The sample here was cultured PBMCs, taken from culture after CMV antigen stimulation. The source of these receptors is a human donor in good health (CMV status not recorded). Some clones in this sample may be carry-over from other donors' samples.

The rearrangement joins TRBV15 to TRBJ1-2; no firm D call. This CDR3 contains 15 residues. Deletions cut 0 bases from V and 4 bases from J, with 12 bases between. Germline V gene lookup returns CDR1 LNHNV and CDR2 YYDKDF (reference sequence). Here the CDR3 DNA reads TGTGCCACCAGCAGAGATTGGGCAGAATCCTATGGCTACACCTTC. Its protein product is CATSRDWAESYGYTF.

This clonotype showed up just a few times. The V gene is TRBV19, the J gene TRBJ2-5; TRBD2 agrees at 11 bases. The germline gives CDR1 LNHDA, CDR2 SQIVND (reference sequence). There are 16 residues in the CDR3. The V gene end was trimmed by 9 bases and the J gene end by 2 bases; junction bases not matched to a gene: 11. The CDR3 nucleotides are TGTGCCAGCCGAACTAGCGGGAGTGTTTATCAAGAGACCCAGTACTTC. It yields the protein CASRTSGSVYQETQYF.

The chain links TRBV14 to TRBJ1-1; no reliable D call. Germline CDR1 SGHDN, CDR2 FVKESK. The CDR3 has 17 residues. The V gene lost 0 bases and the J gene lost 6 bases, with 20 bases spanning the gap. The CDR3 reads CASSQDDLVRVGAEAFF. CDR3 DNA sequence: TGTGCCAGCAGCCAAGATGATTTGGTAAGGGTTGGGGCTGAAGCTTTCTTT.

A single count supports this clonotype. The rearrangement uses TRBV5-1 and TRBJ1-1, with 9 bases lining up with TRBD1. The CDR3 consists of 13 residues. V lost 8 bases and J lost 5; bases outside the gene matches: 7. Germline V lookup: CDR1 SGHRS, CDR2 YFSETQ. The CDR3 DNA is TGCGCCAGTGGTACGGGACAGGGAACTGAAGCTTTCTTT. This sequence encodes CASGTGQGTEAFF.

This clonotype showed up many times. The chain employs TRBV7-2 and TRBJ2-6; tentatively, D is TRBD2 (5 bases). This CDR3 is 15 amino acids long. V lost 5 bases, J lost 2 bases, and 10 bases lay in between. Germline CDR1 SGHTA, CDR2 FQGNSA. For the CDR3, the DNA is TGTGCCAGCAGCCCCGCCGGGGCTGGGGCCAACGTCCTGACTTTC. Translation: CASSPAGAGANVLTF. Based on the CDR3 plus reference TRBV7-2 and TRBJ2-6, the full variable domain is GAGVSQSPSNKVTEKGKDVELRCDPISGHTALYWYRQSLGQGLEFLIYFQGNSAPDKSGLPSDRFSAERTGGSVSTLTIQRTQQEDSAVYLCASSPAGAGANVLTFGAGSRLTVL.